This is a list of T cell receptor beta chains from one sample in a study of identical twins. MiXCR, run by TCRdb on the 5' RACE reads, gives a single entry per CDR3 protein. The data show approximately 230,000 distinct CDR3 sequences, roughly 7.1% seen once. The data were also submitted as part of a second study, on T cells expressing NK-cell markers.

The specimen was CD8+ T cells sorted from blood. These receptors came from a woman between 18 and 29 years old in good health. Both conserved end residues are part of each CDR3. Fields, in order: J gene, clone size, D gene, V gene, CDR3 DNA, CDR3 protein. A D gene is named only where the DNA matches it firmly. Expanded clones are given a class, and other clones once, few, many or no size at all.

j_call: TRBJ1-1
clone_size: many
d_call: NA
v_call: TRBV2
cdr3_nt: TGTGCCAGCAGTGAACTCCCCCCGCGGAACACTGAAGCTTTCTTT
cdr3_aa: CASSELPPRNTEAFF

j_call: TRBJ2-2
clone_size: few
d_call: NA
v_call: TRBV29-1
cdr3_nt: TGCAGCGCAGCCAAACCGCACACCGGGGAGCTGTTTTTT
cdr3_aa: CSAAKPHTGELFF

j_call: TRBJ1-5
clone_size: many
d_call: NA
v_call: TRBV12-3/TRBV12-4
cdr3_nt: TGTGCCAGCAGCTGGGGATCTGCCCAGCATTTT
cdr3_aa: CASSWGSAQHF

j_call: TRBJ2-3
clone_size: few
d_call: NA
v_call: TRBV7-9
cdr3_nt: TGTGCCAGCAGTGTAGTCAGGGTCACAGATACGCAGTATTTT
cdr3_aa: CASSVVRVTDTQYF

j_call: TRBJ2-4
clone_size: many
d_call: TRBD2
v_call: TRBV7-8
cdr3_nt: TGTGCCAGCAGCTTAAGGCTAGCGGGAGCCAAAAACATTCAGTACTTC
cdr3_aa: CASSLRLAGAKNIQYF

j_call: TRBJ2-7
clone_size: NA
d_call: NA
v_call: TRBV5-5
cdr3_nt: TGTGCCAGCAGCTTGGTCTCGGGACTTTCCGAGCAGTACTTC
cdr3_aa: CASSLVSGLSEQYF

j_call: TRBJ2-3
clone_size: many
d_call: NA
v_call: TRBV9
cdr3_nt: TGTGCCAGCAGCCCGAGGACTAACCGAGGGGATACGCAGTATTTT
cdr3_aa: CASSPRTNRGDTQYF

j_call: TRBJ2-7
clone_size: NA
d_call: NA
v_call: TRBV6-2/TRBV6-3
cdr3_nt: TGTGCCAGCACCACGTCAGGGAACGAGCAGTACTTC
cdr3_aa: CASTTSGNEQYF

j_call: TRBJ1-4
clone_size: many
d_call: NA
v_call: TRBV20-1
cdr3_nt: TGCAGTGCCACCCCCCGGGCCCCTTATCAAAAACTGTTTTTT
cdr3_aa: CSATPRAPYQKLFF

j_call: TRBJ2-7
clone_size: few
d_call: TRBD2
v_call: TRBV5-6
cdr3_nt: TGTGCCAGCAGCCTTCGGACTAGCGGACAGATCTACGAGCAGTACTTC
cdr3_aa: CASSLRTSGQIYEQYF

j_call: TRBJ2-7
clone_size: few
d_call: NA
v_call: TRBV12-3/TRBV12-4
cdr3_nt: TGTGCCAGCAGTTTAGCCCAGCGGTACGAGCAGTACTTC
cdr3_aa: CASSLAQRYEQYF

j_call: TRBJ2-3
clone_size: NA
d_call: TRBD2
v_call: TRBV19
cdr3_nt: TGTGCCAGTAGTTGGACTAGCGGGAGTGTTGGCACAGATACGCAGTATTTT
cdr3_aa: CASSWTSGSVGTDTQYF

j_call: TRBJ2-7
clone_size: few
d_call: NA
v_call: TRBV12-3/TRBV12-4
cdr3_nt: TGTGCCAGCAGTCCCGCCGGTCCCGGAGGCGAGCAGTACTTC
cdr3_aa: CASSPAGPGGEQYF

j_call: TRBJ2-3
clone_size: many
d_call: NA
v_call: TRBV5-1
cdr3_nt: TGCGCCAGCAGCTTGGAAACTAGCCGGGGAACGCAGTATTTT
cdr3_aa: CASSLETSRGTQYF

j_call: TRBJ2-1
clone_size: NA
d_call: TRBD2
v_call: TRBV6-2/TRBV6-3
cdr3_nt: TGTGCCAGCAGCCCAACTAGCGAACCCTACAATGAGCAGTTCTTC
cdr3_aa: CASSPTSEPYNEQFF

j_call: TRBJ1-2
clone_size: few
d_call: NA
v_call: TRBV29-1
cdr3_nt: TGCAGCGTTGAAATGCGGACAGAGGCCTCCTATGGCTACACCTTC
cdr3_aa: CSVEMRTEASYGYTF

j_call: TRBJ2-1
clone_size: many
d_call: NA
v_call: TRBV29-1
cdr3_nt: TGCAGCACGGAGGGTGGTTTAACTCTCAATGAGCAGTTCTTC
cdr3_aa: CSTEGGLTLNEQFF